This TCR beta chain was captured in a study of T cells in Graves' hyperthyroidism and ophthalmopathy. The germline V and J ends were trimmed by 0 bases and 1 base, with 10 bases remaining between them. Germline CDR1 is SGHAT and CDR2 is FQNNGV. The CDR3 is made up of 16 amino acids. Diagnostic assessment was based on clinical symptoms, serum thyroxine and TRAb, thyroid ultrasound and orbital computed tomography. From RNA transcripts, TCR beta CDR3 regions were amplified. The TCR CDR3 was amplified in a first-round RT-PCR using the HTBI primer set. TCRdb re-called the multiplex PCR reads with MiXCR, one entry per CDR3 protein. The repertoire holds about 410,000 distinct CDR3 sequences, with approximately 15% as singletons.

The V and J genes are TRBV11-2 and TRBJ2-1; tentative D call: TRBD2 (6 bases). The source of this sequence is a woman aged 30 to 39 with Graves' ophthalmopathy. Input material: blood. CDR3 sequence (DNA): TGTGCCAGCAGCTTAGACTTCGCGGGGTCCTACAATGAGCAGTTCTTC. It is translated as CASSLDFAGSYNEQFF.